This T cell receptor beta chain was profiled in a study of graft-versus-host responses after intestinal transplantation. At the level of the study: All recipients were transplanted with multivisceral, liver-intestinal, or isolated intestinal grafts. Among the recipients, all got anti-thymocyte globulin induction and then tacrolimus and steroids for 3 to 4 years. Study-level results: When patients had graft-donor T cell macrochimerism, their allografts held high graft-versus-host to host-versus-graft clonal ratios. After transplant, early declines in HvG clones were associated with peak levels of circulating GvH clones.

This clone was picked up one time. Its matching antigen is unknown. The CDR3 contains 14 residues. The V gene's germline CDR1 is MGHRA and CDR2 YSYEKL. J lost 5 bases, V lost 4 bases, and 5 bases had no gene match. Data came from immunoSEQ multiplex PCR; TCRdb stores just in-frame clones and leaves some out. The table records approximately 94,000 clones, roughly 90% of them present only once. The sequences come from unstimulated CD4+ T cells sorted from spleen or lymph node cells, collected before transplant. The TCR originated in a human donor who was the organ donor for an intestinal transplant. The chain joins TRBV4-1 to TRBJ1-5; TRBD1 matches 7 bases. This CDR3 is CASSRGGDYQPQHF. For the CDR3, the DNA is TGCGCCAGCAGCCGAGGGGGCGATTATCAGCCCCAGCATTTT.